What follows describes a single T cell receptor (beta chain). Antigen: not known. Per germline, CDR1 SGDLS and CDR2 YYNGEE. The CDR3 is made up of 14 amino acids. Germline trimming cut 3 bases from V and 4 bases from J; bases unmatched to any gene: 6. Construction of TCR beta libraries was performed using quantitative 5'-RACE with molecular barcodes. From the 5' RACE reads, TCRdb called clonotypes with MiXCR, one entry per CDR3 protein. The table includes about 340,000 distinct CDR3 sequences, roughly 8% detected once. This sample was taken from a study of CD8 T cells in ankylosing spondylitis. Study results and caveats: Disease-associated clones were CD8+ and fairly uncommon in peripheral blood. Significant enrichment of disease-linked clones was reported in matched ankylosing spondylitis synovial fluid. Both synovial fluid and blood in reactive arthritis had previously been reported to carry some motif variants. Made up of about eight highly homologous variants, a TCR beta motif appeared characteristic of ankylosing spondylitis blood.

The source of this sequence is a male donor with ankylosing spondylitis. The sample was blood, either unsorted or a sorted T cell fraction (not recorded which). The chain has TRBV9 and TRBJ2-5, with 7 nucleotides matching TRBD2. For the CDR3, the DNA is TGTGCCAGCAGCGAAGGAGGGAGGGCAGAGACCCAGTACTTC. Residues: CASSEGGRAETQYF.